Listed below are T cell receptor beta chains from one sample, sequenced in a study of T-cell memory formation after mild COVID-19. TCRdb redid the calling of the 5' RACE reads with MiXCR, one entry per CDR3 protein. This table holds over 300,000 distinct CDR3 sequences, around a fifth found once. The sequenced sample consisted of PBMCs or a T cell subset sorted from them (not recorded which). These receptors came from a man between 18 and 35 years old who had mild COVID-19 (a few samples of this study predate the infection). Cell type and time point are not known. Each CDR3 is given with its conserved first and last residue. D genes are given only for firm matches. Not all rows give a size; the values are once, few, many and, for expanded clones, a class.

TRBJ2-1,TRBV20-1,.,.,TGCAGTGCTAGAGTGCGGGGGCCGCCGGATTTGGAGTTCTTC,CSARVRGPPDLEFF
TRBJ1-1,TRBV20-1,.,few,TGCAGTGCTGCCGGGTCAGGGGACACTGAAGCTTTCTTT,CSAAGSGDTEAFF
TRBJ1-6,TRBV29-1,.,.,TGCAGCGTTAGGGAGTCACGTAATTCACCCCTCCACTTT,CSVRESRNSPLHF
TRBJ1-2,TRBV29-1,TRBD1,few,TGCAGCGTTGAGGCTGGACAGGGTTGGGGCTACACCTTC,CSVEAGQGWGYTF
TRBJ2-6,TRBV5-1,TRBD1,few,TGCGCCAGCATCGACAGGGAGTCTGGGGCCAACGTCCTGACTTTC,CASIDRESGANVLTF
TRBJ2-5,TRBV5-6,TRBD2,few,TGTGCCAGCAGCCTACCCCCAACTAGCGCCGAGACCCAGTACTTC,CASSLPPTSAETQYF
TRBJ2-3,TRBV12-3/TRBV12-4,.,.,TGTGCCAGCAGGCGCCGGGACACTAGCACAGATACGCAGTATTTT,CASRRRDTSTDTQYF
TRBJ1-5,TRBV4-2,.,.,TGTGCCAGCAGCCAGAGGGAATTCCAGCCCCAGCATTTT,CASSQREFQPQHF
TRBJ2-3,TRBV7-9,TRBD2,.,TGTGCCAGCAGCTTAGGGTCAGCGGGGAGTCTCACAGATACGCAGTATTTT,CASSLGSAGSLTDTQYF
TRBJ2-5,TRBV3-1,.,few,TGTGCCAGCAGCCAAGAGTCAGGTGGTCCTCAAGAGACCCAGTACTTC,CASSQESGGPQETQYF
TRBJ2-6,TRBV29-1,TRBD1,few,TGCAGCGTGCCTGTGGGGACAGGGGTAGGGGCCAACGTCCTGACTTTC,CSVPVGTGVGANVLTF
TRBJ2-5,TRBV29-1,TRBD1,.,TGCAGCGTTGTGCTGGGACAGGGGGCCCAGTACTTC,CSVVLGQGAQYF
TRBJ2-1,TRBV5-5,TRBD1,many,TGTGCCAGCAGAACCGGGACAGGGGGTCATGAGCAGTTCTTC,CASRTGTGGHEQFF
TRBJ1-1,TRBV7-2,.,few,TGTGCCAGCAGCTTCGGAAGCGGCACTGAAGCTTTCTTT,CASSFGSGTEAFF
TRBJ1-3,TRBV7-2,TRBD1,.,TGTGCCAGCAGCCGACGGGCAGGGGGTTATGGAAACACCATATATTTT,CASSRRAGGYGNTIYF